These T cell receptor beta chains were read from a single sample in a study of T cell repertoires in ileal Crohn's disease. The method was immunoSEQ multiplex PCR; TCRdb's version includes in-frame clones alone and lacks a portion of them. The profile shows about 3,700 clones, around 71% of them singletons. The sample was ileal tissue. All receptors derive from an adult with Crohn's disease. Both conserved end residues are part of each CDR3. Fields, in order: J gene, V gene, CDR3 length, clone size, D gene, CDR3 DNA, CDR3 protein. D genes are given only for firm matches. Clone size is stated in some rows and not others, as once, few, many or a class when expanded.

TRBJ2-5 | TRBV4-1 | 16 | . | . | TGCGCCAGCAGCCACCTGGGACACAGAGGAGAAGAGACCCAGTACTTC | CASSHLGHRGEETQYF
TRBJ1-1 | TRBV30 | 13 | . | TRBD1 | TGTGCCTGGAATACAGGGGGCGGATTAAGAGCTTTCTTT | CAWNTGGGLRAFF
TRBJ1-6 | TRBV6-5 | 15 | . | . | TGTGCCAGCAGGGAGGGACGGAACTATAATTCACCCCTCCACTTT | CASREGRNYNSPLHF
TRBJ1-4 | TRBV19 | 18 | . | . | TGTGCCAGTAGTATACCGAAAAGCTGGGCAGGGTTTAATGAAAAACTGTTTTTT | CASSIPKSWAGFNEKLFF
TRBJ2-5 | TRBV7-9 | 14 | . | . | TGTGCCAGCAGCCTCCCGGTGGAGTGGGAGACCCAGTACTTC | CASSLPVEWETQYF
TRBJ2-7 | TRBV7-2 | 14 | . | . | TGTGCCAGCAGCCTGTACGAGACAGCCTACGAGCAGTACTTC | CASSLYETAYEQYF
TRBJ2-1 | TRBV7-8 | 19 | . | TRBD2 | TGTGCCAGCAGCTTAGCAGGGTCCCCCAGCGGGAGGCCGAGGGGGGAGCAGTTCTTC | CASSLAGSPSGRPRGEQFF
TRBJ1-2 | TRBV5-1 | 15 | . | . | TGCGCCAGCAGCTTGAATTTGGGGGCGGGAGATGGCTACACCTTC | CASSLNLGAGDGYTF
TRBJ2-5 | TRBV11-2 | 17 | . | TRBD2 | TGTGCCAGCAGCTTAGCTCTAGCGGGAGGGCCAGAAGAGACCCAGTACTTC | CASSLALAGGPEETQYF
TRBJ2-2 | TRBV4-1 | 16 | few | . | TGCGCCAGCAGCCGCGATGAGGGATGGGACACCGGGGAGCTGTTTTTT | CASSRDEGWDTGELFF
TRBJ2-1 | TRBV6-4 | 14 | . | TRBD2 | TGTGCCAGCAGTCCACTAGCGGGAGGGCTGCCTCAGTTCTTC | CASSPLAGGLPQFF
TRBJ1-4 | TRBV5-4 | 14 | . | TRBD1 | TGTGCCAGCAGCTTGGACAGGGGGCTTGAAAAACTGTTTTTT | CASSLDRGLEKLFF
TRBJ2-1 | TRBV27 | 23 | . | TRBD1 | TGTGCCAGCAGTTTATGGTACCAGAAACTACACCAGACCGACAGGGGAGGAGCCCATGAGCAGTTCTTC | CASSLWYQKLHQTDRGGAHEQFF
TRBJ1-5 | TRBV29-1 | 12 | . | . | TGCAGCGTTGTTCTGGGAGATCAGCCCCAGCATTTT | CSVVLGDQPQHF
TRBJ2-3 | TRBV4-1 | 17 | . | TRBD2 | TGCGCCAGCAGCCCCCCCCCGGGGGACGGGGGGGAGTATACGCAGTATTTT | CASSPPPGDGGEYTQYF
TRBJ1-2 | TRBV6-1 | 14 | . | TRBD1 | TGTGCCAGCACCGAGGACAGGGAGGCCTATGGCTACACCTTC | CASTEDREAYGYTF
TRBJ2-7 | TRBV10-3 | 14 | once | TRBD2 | TGTGCCATCAGTGACAAGCGGGGGGTCTACGAGCAGTACTTC | CAISDKRGVYEQYF
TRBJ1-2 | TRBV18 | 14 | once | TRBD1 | TGTGCCAGCTCACCAGTTTCCCAGGGGGATGGCTACACCTTC | CASSPVSQGDGYTF
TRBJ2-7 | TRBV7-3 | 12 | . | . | TGTGCCAGCAGCGCAAGCAGGGACGAGCAGTACTTC | CASSASRDEQYF
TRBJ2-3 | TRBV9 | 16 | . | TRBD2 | TGTGCCAGCAGCGTCGCAAGCGGGAGAGGCACAGATACGCAGTATTTT | CASSVASGRGTDTQYF
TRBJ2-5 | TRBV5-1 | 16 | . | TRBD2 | TGCGCCAGCAGCCTTGGGACTAGCGGGAGCACAGAGACCCAGTACTTC | CASSLGTSGSTETQYF
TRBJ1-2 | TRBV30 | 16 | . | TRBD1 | TGTGCCTGGCGAGCAGGGAAAACAGGGGGGAGGGGAGGCTACACCTTC | CAWRAGKTGGRGGYTF
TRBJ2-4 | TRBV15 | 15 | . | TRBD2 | TGTGCCACCAGCAGAGAGGGGGGGGCCAAAAACATTCAGTACTTC | CATSREGGAKNIQYF
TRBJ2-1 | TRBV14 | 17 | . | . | TGTGCCAGCAGGGGTTTGGCGTCCGGGAGCTCCTACAATGAGCAGTTCTTC | CASRGLASGSSYNEQFF
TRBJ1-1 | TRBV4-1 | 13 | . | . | TGCGCCAGCAGCCAAGACGTACAGCTTGAAGCTTTCTTT | CASSQDVQLEAFF
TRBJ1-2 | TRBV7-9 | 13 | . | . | TGTGCCAGCAGCACCCACAGGACCTATGGCTACACCTTC | CASSTHRTYGYTF
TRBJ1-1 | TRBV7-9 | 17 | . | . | TGTGCCAGCAGCCTAGGGCGGGGAATCGGCTTGAACACTGAAGCTTTCTTT | CASSLGRGIGLNTEAFF
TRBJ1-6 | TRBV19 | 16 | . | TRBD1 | TGTGCCAGTAGTAGCCCGGGACAGGGGTATAATTCACCCCTCCACTTT | CASSSPGQGYNSPLHF
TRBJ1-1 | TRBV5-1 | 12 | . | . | TGCGCCAGCAGTAGGCGGGACACTGAAGCTTTCTTT | CASSRRDTEAFF
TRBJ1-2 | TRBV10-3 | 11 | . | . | TGTGCCATCAGTAGCGGCTATGGCTACACCTTC | CAISSGYGYTF
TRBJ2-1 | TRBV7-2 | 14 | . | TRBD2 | TGTGCCAGCAAAGCGGGGGGGCCCCCCAATGAGCAGTTCTTC | CASKAGGPPNEQFF
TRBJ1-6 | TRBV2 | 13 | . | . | TGTGCCAGCAGTGGGGGGAGGAATTCACCCCTCCACTTT | CASSGGRNSPLHF
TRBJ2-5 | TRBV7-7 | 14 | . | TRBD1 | TGTGCTAGCAGCGTGGGACAGTCTTGGGAGACCCAGTACTTC | CASSVGQSWETQYF
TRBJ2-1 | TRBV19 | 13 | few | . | TGTGCCAGTAGCGGACTGGGTGGGGATGAGCAGTTCTTC | CASSGLGGDEQFF
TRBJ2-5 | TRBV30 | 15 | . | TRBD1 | TGTGCCTGGAGTGTAGGACAGGGGAAACAAGAGACCCAGTACTTC | CAWSVGQGKQETQYF
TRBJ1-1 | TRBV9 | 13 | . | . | TGTGCCAGCAGCGTAGATCCCGGGACTGAAGCTTTCTTT | CASSVDPGTEAFF
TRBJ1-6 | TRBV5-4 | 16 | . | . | TGTGCCAGCAGCCCGGACCCAGGGGCGAATAATTCACCCCTCCACTTT | CASSPDPGANNSPLHF
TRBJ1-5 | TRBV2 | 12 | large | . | TGTGCCAGCAGCCAACAACCTCAGCCCCAGCATTTT | CASSQQPQPQHF
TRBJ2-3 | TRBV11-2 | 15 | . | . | TGTGCCAGCAGCCGCGAGGGGAGGAGGACAGATACGCAGTATTTT | CASSREGRRTDTQYF
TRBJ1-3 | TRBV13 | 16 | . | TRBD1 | TGTGCCAGCAGCCAAAGACAGGGTCGCTCTGGAAACACCATATATTTT | CASSQRQGRSGNTIYF